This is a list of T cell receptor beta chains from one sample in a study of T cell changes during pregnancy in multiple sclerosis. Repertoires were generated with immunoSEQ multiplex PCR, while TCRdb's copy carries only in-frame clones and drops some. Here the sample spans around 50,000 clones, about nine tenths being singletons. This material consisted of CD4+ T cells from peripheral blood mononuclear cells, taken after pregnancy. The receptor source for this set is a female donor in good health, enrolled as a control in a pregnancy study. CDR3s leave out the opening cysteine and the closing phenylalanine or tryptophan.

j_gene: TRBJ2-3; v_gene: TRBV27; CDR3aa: ASSLLGLAGGPRDTQY
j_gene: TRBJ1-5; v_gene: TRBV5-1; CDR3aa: ASSRLRTGELHSNQPQH
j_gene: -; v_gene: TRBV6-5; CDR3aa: ASSRRENYEQY
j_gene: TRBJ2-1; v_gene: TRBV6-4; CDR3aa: ASSEFRGAAYNEQF
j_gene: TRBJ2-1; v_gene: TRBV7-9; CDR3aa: ASSHQDEQF
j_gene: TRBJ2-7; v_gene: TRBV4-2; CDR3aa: ASSQDGGSYYEQY
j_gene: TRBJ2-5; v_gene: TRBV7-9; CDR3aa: ASSFRQGETQY
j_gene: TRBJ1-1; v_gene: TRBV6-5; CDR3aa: ASSYDRVTNTEAF
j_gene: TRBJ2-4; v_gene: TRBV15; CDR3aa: ATSRPKRTSGKLLAKNIQY
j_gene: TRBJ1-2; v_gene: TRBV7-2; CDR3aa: ASSFGPDGGYT
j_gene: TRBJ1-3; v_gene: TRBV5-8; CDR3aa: ASSLRSSSGNTIY
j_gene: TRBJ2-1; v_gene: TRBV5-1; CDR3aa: ASSLQRGSSSI
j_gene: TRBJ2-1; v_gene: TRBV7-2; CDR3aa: ASGIAGGHNEQF
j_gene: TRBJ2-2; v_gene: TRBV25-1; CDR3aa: ASRRTGVTGELF
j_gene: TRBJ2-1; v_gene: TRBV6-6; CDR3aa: ASSYSTSPNEQF
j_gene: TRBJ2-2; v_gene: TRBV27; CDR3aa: ASSRSGRPYTGELF
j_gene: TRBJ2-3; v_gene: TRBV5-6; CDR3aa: ASSSLALLTDTQY
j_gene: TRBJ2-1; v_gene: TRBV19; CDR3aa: ASSRGHSSYNEQF
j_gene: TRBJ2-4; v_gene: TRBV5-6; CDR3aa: ASSSGLAEPLAKNIQY
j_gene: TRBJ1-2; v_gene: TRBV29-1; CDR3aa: SVLRGQGLGGYT
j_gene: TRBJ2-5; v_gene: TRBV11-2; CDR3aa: ASSSGDRFQETQY
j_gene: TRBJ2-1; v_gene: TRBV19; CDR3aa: ASSKDRGYYNEQF
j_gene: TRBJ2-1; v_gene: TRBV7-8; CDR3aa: ASSLGLRAGGSYNEQF
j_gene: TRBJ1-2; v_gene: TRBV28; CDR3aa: ASSFLRQAINYGYT
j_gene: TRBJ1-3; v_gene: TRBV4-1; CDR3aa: ASSQGIDRYRRSSGNTIY
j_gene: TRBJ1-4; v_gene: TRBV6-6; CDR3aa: ASTSGGGISEKLF
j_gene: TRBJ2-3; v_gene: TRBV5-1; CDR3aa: ASSPALGTDTQY
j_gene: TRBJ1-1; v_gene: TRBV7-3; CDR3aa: ASSENRDSEAF